This T cell receptor (beta chain) was identified during a study of blood T cell repertoires in COVID-19. For the study at large: Acute-phase and convalescent COVID-19 samples originated in the United States, Italy and Spain. T cells, B-cell-depleted T cells, or PBMCs provided the cDNA or gDNA that served as material.

Seattle-derived patients entered the study during active infection and were followed longitudinally. In the study's own analysis: By means of reference gene primer amplification, nucleated cell counts were estimated. Here immunoSEQ multiplex PCR was the method, and the copy in TCRdb shows in-frame clones only, minus some. That table is the source of V, J and clone size, and D and trimming were worked out from the DNA. The sample consists of 310,000 or so clones, about 91% of them appearing once. J was trimmed by 3 bases and V by 0 bases; bases with no gene match: 9. Germline V gene lookup returns CDR1 SGHNT and CDR2 YENEEA. The CDR3 is 19 amino acids.

The chain recombines TRBV11-3 with TRBJ2-3; TRBD2 agrees at 13 bases. The TCR was taken from a man aged 30 to 45 with COVID-19, enrolled during active disease. The specimen sequenced was peripheral blood. CDR3 loop: CASSLDTRTSGSLTDTQYF. For the CDR3, the DNA is TGTGCCAGCAGCTTAGATACTAGGACTAGCGGGAGCTTAACAGATACGCAGTATTTT.